Shown below are 17 T cell receptor beta chains from a single sample sequenced in a study of shared clonotypes between healthy human individuals (dated by TCRdb to about 2020). Library preparation used the immunoSEQ multiplex PCR assay. As stored in TCRdb, this immuneACCESS dataset retains in-frame rearrangements with V and J assigned. A fraction of the clones does not appear; measured against another copy, unresolved V genes explain less than half of the discrepancy, and the remainder lacks a known reason. The sample table records roughly 2.5 million clones; more than 90% of these occur just once. The top ten clones comprise more than 0.12% of the sample. Sequencing was performed on naive CD4+ T cells sorted from blood. Taken with the paper, the label for cell subset or site translates to: CD45RA+ positively selected. The source is a man between 18 and 29 years old in good health.

J is TRBJ2-3 and V is TRBV5-1; D might be TRBD1 (7 bases). The CDR3 is made up of 17 amino acids. Trimming stripped 0 bases from V and 5 bases from J, with 19 bases between. The germline gives CDR1 SGHRS, CDR2 YFSETQ. The CDR3 nucleotides read TGCGCCAGCAGCTTGGCCGGTACGTCAGGGGGGAAAGATACGCAGTATTTT. Translating gives CASSLAGTSGGKDTQYF. Full variable domain (remainder filled in from reference TRBV5-1 and TRBJ2-3): KAGVTQTPRYLIKTRGQQVTLSCSPISGHRSVSWYQQTPGQGLQFLFEYFSETQRNKGNFPGRFSGRQFSNSRSEMNVSTLELGDSALYLCASSLAGTSGGKDTQYFGPGTRLTVL.

This clone occurred a few times. This chain links TRBV19 with TRBJ1-1, with TRBD1 identical over 7 bases. Germline V gene data show CDR1 as LNHDA and CDR2 as SQIVND (reference sequence). The V segment lost 2 bases and the J segment 10 bases; nucleotides outside the gene matches: 7. CDR3 size: 13 residues. The DNA for the CDR3 is TGTGCCAGTAGTATAAGTAGGACAGGAAGAGCTTTCTTT. Encoded protein: CASSISRTGRAFF.

The V gene is TRBV5-1, the J gene TRBJ1-5; a weak D match, TRBD1 (5 bases). The CDR3 contains 14 residues. V was trimmed by 3 bases and J by 9 bases, leaving 16 bases between them. Germline V gives CDR1 SGHRS, CDR2 YFSETQ. The CDR3 DNA reads as TGCGCCAGCAGCTCAGGGACGGTGTTTTCGCCCCAGCATTTT. This sequence encodes CASSSGTVFSPQHF.

The chain carries TRBV7-2 and TRBJ2-5; D unresolved. The V gene's germline CDR1 is SGHTA and CDR2 FQGNSA. CDR3 length: 13 residues. Between the trimmed V and J ends, which lost 4 bases and 4 bases, there was a span of 10 bases. The CDR3 bases are TGTGCCAGCAGCTATAATTGGGTAGAGACCCAGTACTTC. It is translated as CASSYNWVETQYF.

This clone was observed a few times. V and J are TRBV28 and TRBJ1-1; perhaps TRBD1 as D (6 bases). The CDR3 is 12 residues long. V lost 3 bases and J 8 bases, leaving 10 bases between the germline ends. CDR1 is MDHEN and CDR2 is SYDVKM in the germline V gene. The CDR3 bases are TGTGCCAGCAGTTTTTCGACAGGAGAAGCTTTCTTT. The encoded protein is CASSFSTGEAFF.

The chain links TRBV19 to TRBJ2-1; 10 nucleotides agree with TRBD2. Germline V gene data show CDR1 as LNHDA and CDR2 as SQIVND (reference sequence). This CDR3 contains 16 residues. V trimming: 1 base; J trimming: 9 bases; junction bases outside the gene matches: 9. This chain's CDR3 is CASSIGASGRYREQFF. The DNA for the CDR3 is TGTGCCAGTAGTATAGGGGCTAGCGGGAGATACCGTGAGCAGTTCTTC.

The chain carries TRBV10-1 and TRBJ1-2; 7 nucleotides agree with TRBD1. With 6 bases clipped from V and 4 bases from J, the junction kept 5 bases outside the gene matches. The CDR3 spans 13 residues. In germline, CDR1 is WNHNN, CDR2 SYGVQD (reference sequence). CDR3 region: CASRETGVYGYTF. The CDR3 nucleotides are TGCGCCAGCAGGGAAACAGGGGTCTATGGCTACACCTTC.

This chain connects TRBV27 to TRBJ1-6; 8 bases line up with TRBD1. The germline V gene has CDR1 MNHEY and CDR2 SMNVEV (reference sequence). V lost 5 bases to trimming and J lost 12 bases; unmatched junction nucleotides: 6. The CDR3 is 13 amino acids. CDR3 nucleotides: TGTGCCAGCAGTACAAACGGACAGGGACCCCTCCACTTT. This codes for CASSTNGQGPLHF.

The chain recombines TRBV10-3 with TRBJ2-7, with D perhaps being TRBD1 or TRBD2 (5 bases each). The CDR3 loop spans 13 amino acids. Per germline, CDR1 ENHRY and CDR2 SYGVKD. V lost 9 bases and J lost 6, with 18 bases in between. CDR3: CAIADGRQSEQYF. CDR3 bases: TGTGCCATTGCGGATGGGAGACAGTCCGAGCAGTACTTC.

The genes are TRBV12-5 and TRBJ2-3; D call uncertain. The CDR3 loop spans 13 amino acids. Germline V CDR1 and CDR2: LGHNT, FRNRAP. Trimming stripped 5 bases from V and 0 bases from J, with 6 bases between. The CDR3 nucleotides are TGTGCTAGTGGTATTAGTAGCACAGATACGCAGTATTTT. Translated, it gives CASGISSTDTQYF.

This chain connects TRBV7-9 to TRBJ2-1; 10 positions agree with TRBD2. Germline lookup yields CDR1 SEHNR and CDR2 FQNEAQ (reference sequence). The CDR3 extends over 15 amino acids. The ends lost 3 bases at V and 7 bases at J; junction bases unmatched: 6. CDR3 protein: CASSFSSGSLNEQFF. The CDR3 DNA reads TGTGCCAGCAGCTTCTCTAGCGGGAGTCTAAATGAGCAGTTCTTC.

This chain uses TRBV9 with TRBJ2-5; no firm D call. In germline, CDR1 is SGDLS, CDR2 YYNGEE. V was cut by 0 bases and J by 2 bases, with 14 bases left in between. The CDR3 spans 16 residues. The CDR3 protein is CASSVGAKGSQETQYF. CDR3 DNA sequence: TGTGCCAGCAGCGTAGGAGCGAAAGGGTCTCAAGAGACCCAGTACTTC.

This sequence joins TRBV30 and TRBJ1-2; the D is unclear. Looked up from germline, CDR1 is GTSNPN and CDR2 is SVGIG (reference sequence). Trimming took 5 bases from V and 2 from J, leaving 9 bases between them. The CDR3 runs 12 residues. CDR3 in amino acids: CAWSAENYGYTF. CDR3 nucleotide sequence: TGTGCCTGGTCGGCAGAAAACTATGGCTACACCTTC. The full variable domain, rest sourced from reference TRBV30 and TRBJ1-2, is SQTIHQWPATLVQPVGSPLSLECTVEGTSNPNLYWYRQAAGRGLQLLFYSVGIGQISSEVPQNLSASRPQDRQFILSSKKLLLSDSGFYLCAWSAENYGYTFGSGTRLTVV.

V is TRBV6-1 and J is TRBJ1-3; D not resolved. Germline V lookup: CDR1 MNHNS, CDR2 SASEGT. The V end lost 10 bases, the J end lost 0 bases, and 7 bases lay between the germline ends. The CDR3 is made up of 12 amino acids. This chain's CDR3 is CATSNSGNTIYF. The CDR3 DNA sequence: TGTGCCACCTCAAACTCTGGAAACACCATATATTTT.

This chain connects TRBV10-3 to TRBJ1-2, with TRBD1 matching 8 bases. The CDR3 consists of 14 residues. CDR1 and CDR2 (germline): ENHRY, SYGVKD. The ends lost 10 bases at V and 1 base at J; junction bases unmatched: 8. The CDR3 here is CATRRGQVNYGYTF. The CDR3 DNA follows: TGTGCCACGCGGCGGGGACAGGTTAACTATGGCTACACCTTC.

V gene TRBV9 combines with J gene TRBJ2-2; D could derive from TRBD1 or TRBD2 (5 bases each). This CDR3 has 16 amino acids. Trimming pared 3 bases from V and 5 bases from J, leaving 17 bases between. CDR1 is SGDLS, CDR2 YYNGEE, per germline. As DNA, the CDR3 is TGTGCCAGCAGCGCGGGACGCGGCATAGGGACCGGGGAGCTGTTTTTT. This sequence encodes CASSAGRGIGTGELFF.

The chain links TRBV29-1 to TRBJ1-2; 8 bases are a match to TRBD1. The V gene's germline CDR1 is SQVTM and CDR2 ANQGSEA. With 4 bases clipped from V and 2 bases from J, the junction kept 9 bases outside the gene matches. The CDR3 spans 15 residues. The CDR3 DNA reads TGCAGCGTTGGAGGGACAGGAGGAGACAACTATGGCTACACCTTC. It translates to CSVGGTGGDNYGYTF. The full variable domain, rest sourced from reference TRBV29-1 and TRBJ1-2, is SAVISQKPSRDICQRGTSLTIQCQVDSQVTMMFWYRQQPGQSLTLIATANQGSEATYESGFVIDKFPISRPNLTFSTLTVSNMSPEDSSIYLCSVGGTGGDNYGYTFGSGTRLTVV.